This T cell receptor (beta chain) was recovered during a study of T cell repertoires in cytomegalovirus infection (dated by TCRdb to about 2019). For the wider study: Alongside well-studied HLA-B-restricted epitopes, the peptide stimulations were aimed at recently identified HLA-C-restricted CMV epitopes, whose presentation resists viral immunomodulation. Donor HLA type was relevant to the analysis, because carriage of CMV infection together with the matching HLA type was indicated by public TCR beta signatures.

This clonotype has a count of ten or more. The clone's antigen remains unknown. The input lacks base qualities; no much larger clone sits a single base away. In the germline V gene, CDR1 corresponds to SGHVS and CDR2 to FNYEAQ. The junction carries 12 bases between V and J, which are trimmed by 1 base and 4 bases respectively. Inclusive of the bounding cysteine and phenylalanine, the CDR3 is 15 residues long. Only CDR3 DNA is held: 45 bases, read in frame from base 1. Study-wide findings and limitations: Cumulative frequency of public TCR beta family members discriminated carriers of CMV infection plus the relevant HLA type in this cohort and an independent 352-donor cohort. The ex vivo response was dominated by HLA-C-restricted CMV-specific TCR beta clonotypes, which also provided the single most frequent clonotype in two of eight donors.

Sequenced using an Illumina HiSeq 1500. TCRdb itself trimmed the public reads at Q25 with fastp, ran MiXCR and retained productive beta chains. Rows with a matching CDR3 protein are joined into one entry that keeps the most common DNA and genes. This sample has 680,000 or so distinct CDR3 sequences in its table, and roughly 33% of those were observed once. The ten largest clones represent 18% of the sample. Explained via the paper, the treatment or condition label denotes: in vitro stimulation with specific CMV peptide epitopes to enrich CMV-specific T cells. The TCR originated in a human donor in good health (CMV status not recorded). Some clones in this sample may be carry-over from other donors' samples. Sequencing used cultured PBMCs, obtained from culture after CMV antigen stimulation. The rearrangement combines TRBV7-6 with TRBJ2-3, with TRBD1 perhaps the D gene, on 7 matching bases. The sequenced DNA is TGTGCCAGCAGCTTAGGGGGCGGGACAGCAGATACGCAGTATTTT. Translated, it gives CASSLGGGTADTQYF.